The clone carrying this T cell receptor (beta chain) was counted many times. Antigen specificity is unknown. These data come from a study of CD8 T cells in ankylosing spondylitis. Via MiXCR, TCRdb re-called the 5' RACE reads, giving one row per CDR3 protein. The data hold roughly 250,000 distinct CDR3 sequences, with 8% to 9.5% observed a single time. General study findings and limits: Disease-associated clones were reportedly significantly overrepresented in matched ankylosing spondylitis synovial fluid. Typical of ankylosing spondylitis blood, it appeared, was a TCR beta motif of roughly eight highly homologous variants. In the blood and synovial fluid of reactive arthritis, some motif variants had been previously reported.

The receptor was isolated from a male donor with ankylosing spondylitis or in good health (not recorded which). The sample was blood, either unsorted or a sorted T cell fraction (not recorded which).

In DNA form, the CDR3 reads TGTGCCAGCACCAGGGGTATGAACACTGAAGCTTTCTTT. This encodes CASTRGMNTEAFF. The rearrangement joins TRBV6-1 to TRBJ1-1, with D possibly matching TRBD1 (6 bases). Germline-derived CDR1 and CDR2 are MNHNS and SASEGT. There are 13 residues in the CDR3. V lost 7 bases to trimming and J lost 0 bases, with 9 bases between them.